This TCR beta chain comes out of a study of blood T cell repertoires in COVID-19. Overall study: Acute and convalescent COVID-19 specimens originated in the United States, Italy and Spain. In each case, the material was cDNA or gDNA derived from T cells, B-cell-depleted T cells, or PBMCs.

Original handling: Quantification of nucleated cells was approximated via reference gene primer amplification. The protocol was immunoSEQ multiplex PCR, while the TCRdb copy is restricted to in-frame clones and leaves out a portion. V and J calls and clone size are given by that table; D and trimming were obtained from the DNA. The data hold about 130,000 clones, with roughly 77% observed a single time. Seattle's cohort entered during active infection and was followed longitudinally. The J segment lost 6 bases and the V segment lost 0 bases, leaving 8 bases of the junction unmatched. Per the germline V gene, CDR1 is LGHDT and CDR2 is YNNKEL (reference sequence). This CDR3 region has 16 residues.

The TCR originated in a woman aged 70-85 years with COVID-19, enrolled during active disease. Sequencing input: peripheral blood. The chain carries TRBV3-1 (or the pseudogene TRBV3-2) and TRBJ2-3; 8 nucleotides match TRBD1. CDR3 DNA: TGTGCCAGCAGCCAAGATGGCAGGGGGCTCTCGGATACGCAGTATTTT. Protein product: CASSQDGRGLSDTQYF.